This entry lists 20 T cell receptor beta chains sequenced from one sample in a study of T-cell reconstitution after alpha-beta-depleted transplantation in children. Unique molecular identifiers were incorporated during preparation of the TCRbeta library. In TCRdb, the PCR reads were re-called with MiXCR into one record per CDR3 protein. The sample has fewer than 550,000 distinct CDR3 sequences, approximately 10% seen once; the top ten hold roughly 5%. Sequencing was performed on PBMCs from the stem cell graft donor, taken from the stem cell graft. These receptor sequences come from a human donor who donated a stem cell graft to a child with acute myeloid leukemia.

This clonotype came up a few times. This chain links TRBV10-3 with TRBJ2-5; D is perhaps TRBD1 or TRBD2 (5 bases each). The V gene lost 3 bases and the J gene lost 5 bases, with 7 bases spanning the gap. CDR1 and CDR2 (germline): ENHRY, SYGVKD. This CDR3 region has 12 residues. In DNA form, the CDR3 reads TGTGCCATCAGTGATGGGGGTGAGACCCAGTACTTC. Its translation: CAISDGGETQYF.

The chain employs TRBV7-2 and TRBJ1-6, with D unclear. The CDR3 is 13 residues long. Germline assignment: CDR1 SGHTA and CDR2 FQGNSA. Trimming left V 2 bases short and J 7 bases short, with 6 bases between. The CDR3 is CASSLFGNSPLHF. For the CDR3, the DNA is TGTGCCAGCAGCTTATTCGGGAATTCACCCCTCCACTTT.

This clonotype was seen ten or more times. The chain employs TRBV20-1 and TRBJ1-1; the D is unclear. Germline V gene lookup returns CDR1 DFQATT and CDR2 SNEGSKA (reference sequence). The ends were cut back, 5 bases at V and 3 bases at J, with 10 bases in the middle. The CDR3 extends over 12 amino acids. In DNA form, the CDR3 reads TGCAGTGCTGACGACGGTTACACTGAAGCTTTCTTT. Residues: CSADDGYTEAFF.

The chain joins TRBV11-2 to TRBJ2-1, with 16 bases lining up with TRBD2. The germline gives CDR1 SGHAT, CDR2 FQNNGV. This CDR3 region has 18 residues. J gave up 6 bases and V 5 bases, and 10 bases lay outside the gene matches. The CDR3 sequence: CASSPRGTSGRGFNEQFF. CDR3 DNA sequence: TGTGCCAGCAGCCCCCGAGGGACTAGCGGGAGGGGGTTCAATGAGCAGTTCTTC.

This clonotype was counted many times. The chain uses TRBV4-1 and TRBJ1-2, with D possibly TRBD1 on 6 matching bases. The ends were cut back, 0 bases at V and 4 bases at J, with 9 bases in the middle. The CDR3 has 14 amino acids. Germline loops: CDR1 MGHRA, CDR2 YSYEKL. The DNA of the CDR3 is TGCGCCAGCAGCCAAGATCCGACAGGCTATGGCTACACCTTC. The encoded protein is CASSQDPTGYGYTF.

This clonotype was picked up a small number of times. The rearrangement uses TRBV4-1 and TRBJ2-7; 7 bases match TRBD1. Unmatched junction bases numbered 7, after V lost 4 bases and J lost 4 bases. The CDR3 is 14 residues long. CDR1 is MGHRA, CDR2 YSYEKL, per germline. The CDR3 is CASSRSGQEYEQYF. The CDR3 nucleotides read TGCGCCAGCAGCCGCTCCGGACAGGAATACGAGCAGTACTTC.

In its sample, this clonotype was seen a few times. The V gene is TRBV7-2, the J gene TRBJ2-7, with D possibly matching TRBD1 (5 bases). Germline CDR1 SGHTA, CDR2 FQGNSA. Trimming cost V 9 bases and J 2 bases, with 14 bases left between them. The CDR3 has 13 residues. CDR3 in DNA: TGTGCCAGTCTCTCTGGGGCCACCTACGAGCAGTACTTC. It is translated as CASLSGATYEQYF.

This chain joins TRBV7-8 and TRBJ1-4, with 7 positions matching TRBD1. The CDR3 loop spans 16 amino acids. Germline-derived CDR1 and CDR2 are SGHVS and FQNEAQ. V gave up 5 bases and J gave up 6 bases; unmatched junction bases: 12. This CDR3 reads CASSPRRQGIYEKLFF. Written as DNA, the CDR3 is TGTGCCAGCAGCCCACGACGACAGGGTATCTATGAAAAACTGTTTTTT.

Only a few counts were recorded for this clonotype. The chain uses TRBV29-1 and TRBJ1-4, with a tentative D call TRBD1 (5 bases). The germline V gene encodes CDR1 SQVTM and CDR2 ANQGSEA. The CDR3 is 13 residues long. Deletions cut 4 bases from V and 5 bases from J, with 11 bases between. DNA of the CDR3: TGCAGCGTTGCGGCGACAGAAAATGAAAAACTGTTTTTT. It encodes CSVAATENEKLFF.

This sequence joins TRBV19 and TRBJ2-7; a weak D match, TRBD2 (5 bases). The CDR3 consists of 15 residues. Germline V lookup: CDR1 LNHDA, CDR2 SQIVND (reference sequence). The V end lost 3 bases, the J end lost 3 bases, and 15 bases lay between the germline ends. The CDR3, as DNA: TGTGCCAGTAGTATTCTGTCTAGCCCCAGCTACGAGCAGTACTTC. Translated: CASSILSSPSYEQYF.

V is TRBV4-3 and J is TRBJ2-3; D may match TRBD1 or TRBD2 (5 bases each). Germline values: CDR1 LGHNA, CDR2 YSLEER. V lost 5 bases to trimming and J lost 6 bases, with 18 bases between them. The CDR3 runs to 15 residues. CDR3 bases: TGCGCCAGCAGCTTTCGGGACGCGAGCTCGGATACGCAGTATTTT. It is translated as CASSFRDASSDTQYF.

This clonotype came up a few times. The chain combines TRBV6-5 with TRBJ2-3; TRBD1 matches 9 bases. V lost 4 bases and J lost 4; bases outside the gene matches: 9. Per the germline V gene, CDR1 is MNHEY and CDR2 is SVGAGI. This CDR3 has 16 amino acids. DNA for the CDR3: TGTGCCAGCAGTTCTAGATGGACAGGGGTGGCAGATACGCAGTATTTT. Its translation is CASSSRWTGVADTQYF.

This clonotype appeared many times. J is TRBJ2-7 and V is TRBV20-1; the D is unclear. V was trimmed by 1 base and J by 0 bases, leaving 7 bases between them. Germline V CDR1 and CDR2: DFQATT, SNEGSKA (reference sequence). This CDR3 comprises 13 residues. The CDR3 spells CSARVGSSYEQYF. CDR3 DNA sequence: TGCAGTGCTAGAGTGGGCAGCTCCTACGAGCAGTACTTC.

Worth noting for this clonotype: This may be a read error: a much more frequent sequence differs by one nucleotide. This chain uses TRBV28 with TRBJ2-1, with TRBD2 as a possible D gene (5 bases). Between the trimmed V and J ends, which lost 10 bases and 3 bases, there was a span of 13 bases. The CDR3 is 13 residues long. CDR1 and CDR2 from the germline V gene are MDHEN and SYDVKM. The CDR3 sequence is CAKPPAGYNEQFF. In DNA, the CDR3 is TGTGCCAAACCCCCGGCGGGCTACAATGAGCAGTTCTTC.

The J gene is TRBJ1-6, the V gene TRBV18; D not resolved. Trimming left V 2 bases short and J 5 bases short, with 10 bases between. This CDR3 is built from 15 residues. CDR1 is KGHSH and CDR2 is LQKENI in the germline V gene. This CDR3 is CASSPNGHDNSPLHF. CDR3 DNA sequence: TGTGCCAGCTCACCAAATGGGCACGATAATTCACCCCTCCACTTT.

There are many counts of this clonotype. This sequence joins TRBV12-3 or TRBV12-4 and TRBJ1-2, with D uncertain. V was shortened by 6 bases and J by 4 bases, with 15 bases between the two germline ends. This CDR3 has 14 amino acids. The CDR3 is CASRPPPLGYGYTF. CDR3 coding DNA: TGTGCCAGCAGACCGCCACCATTAGGCTATGGCTACACCTTC.

The J gene is TRBJ2-3, the V gene TRBV3-1; D call uncertain. In germline, CDR1 is LGHDT, CDR2 YNNKEL (reference sequence). V gave up 4 bases and J gave up 0 bases, with 11 bases separating them. This CDR3 contains 15 residues. The CDR3 DNA sequence: TGTGCCAGCAGCCCATCTAGGGTGAGCACAGATACGCAGTATTTT. As protein: CASSPSRVSTDTQYF.

There are a few counts of this clonotype. The V gene is TRBV10-3, the J gene TRBJ2-2, with a possible D match to TRBD1 (6 bases). CDR1 and CDR2 from the germline V gene are ENHRY and SYGVKD. V lost 4 bases to trimming and J lost 0 bases, with 9 bases between them. The CDR3 totals 15 residues. CDR3 amino acids: CAISGKGANTGELFF. CDR3 in DNA: TGTGCCATCAGTGGCAAGGGGGCGAACACCGGGGAGCTGTTTTTT.

This clonotype was seen more than once but under ten times. The J gene is TRBJ2-7, the V gene TRBV10-3, with D possibly being TRBD1 (6 bases). The V and J ends lost 4 bases and 3 bases respectively, with 10 bases between them. There are 13 residues in the CDR3. Germline values: CDR1 ENHRY, CDR2 SYGVKD. The CDR3: CAISGQGNYEQYF. The CDR3 region has the DNA TGTGCCATCAGTGGCCAGGGGAACTACGAGCAGTACTTC.

The sample holds a few counts of this clonotype. The gene calls are TRBV5-1 and TRBJ1-2, with D possibly matching TRBD1 (5 bases). Trimming removed 0 bases at V and 4 bases at J, with 13 bases between. The CDR3 has 15 residues. The germline V gene encodes CDR1 SGHRS and CDR2 YFSETQ. CDR3 amino acids: CASSLEAGYGYGYTF. The CDR3 bases are TGCGCCAGCAGCTTGGAGGCAGGGTACGGCTATGGCTACACCTTC.